The rows below give T cell receptor beta chains drawn from one sample of a study of T cell changes during pregnancy in multiple sclerosis. Clones were read by immunoSEQ multiplex PCR, and TCRdb kept only the in-frame ones, dropping some. The repertoire holds around 50,000 clones, with roughly 90% as singletons. The sequenced sample was CD4+ T cells from peripheral blood mononuclear cells, obtained after pregnancy. The receptors originated from a female donor with multiple sclerosis, enrolled in a pregnancy study. CDR3s include the opening cysteine and the closing phenylalanine or tryptophan. Fields, in order: V gene, J gene, clone size, D gene, CDR3 DNA, CDR3 protein. The D gene is left open where the match is weak. Clone size is stated in some rows and not others, as once, few, many or a class when expanded.

v_call: TRBV6-1
j_call: TRBJ2-5
clone_size: NA
d_call: TRBD2
cdr3_nt: TGTGCCAGCAGTGAATTAAGCGGGGGGCAAGAGACCCAGTACTTC
cdr3_aa: CASSELSGGQETQYF

v_call: TRBV6-5
j_call: TRBJ1-3
clone_size: NA
d_call: NA
cdr3_nt: TGTGCCAGCAGTTACGGGAGTGCCACTGGAAACACCATATATTTT
cdr3_aa: CASSYGSATGNTIYF

v_call: TRBV5-5
j_call: TRBJ1-4
clone_size: NA
d_call: TRBD1
cdr3_nt: TGTGCCAGCAGCCCGAGCTCCGGGACAGGGGTTAATGAAAAACTGTTTTTT
cdr3_aa: CASSPSSGTGVNEKLFF

v_call: TRBV11-3
j_call: TRBJ2-1
clone_size: NA
d_call: NA
cdr3_nt: TGTGCCAGCAGCTTAGATGGACTCTTGGGTCGGAATGAGCAGTTCTTC
cdr3_aa: CASSLDGLLGRNEQFF

v_call: TRBV2
j_call: TRBJ2-5
clone_size: NA
d_call: TRBD2
cdr3_nt: TGTGCCAGCAGTGAATCAGAGCGGGGGGGGTACCAAGAGACCCAGTACTTC
cdr3_aa: CASSESERGGYQETQYF

v_call: TRBV6-1
j_call: TRBJ2-7
clone_size: NA
d_call: TRBD1
cdr3_nt: TGTGCCAGCAGTGGGACAGGATTGGTCTACGAGCAGTACTTC
cdr3_aa: CASSGTGLVYEQYF

v_call: TRBV25-1
j_call: TRBJ1-1
clone_size: NA
d_call: NA
cdr3_nt: TGTGCCAGCAGCTCCCTCGTCACTGAAGCTTTCTTT
cdr3_aa: CASSSLVTEAFF

v_call: TRBV9
j_call: TRBJ2-3
clone_size: once
d_call: NA
cdr3_nt: TGTGCCAGCAGCGTACCGCCGGGTAGCCGGGGTGGGGATACGCAGTATTTT
cdr3_aa: CASSVPPGSRGGDTQYF

v_call: TRBV10-3
j_call: TRBJ1-2
clone_size: NA
d_call: TRBD1
cdr3_nt: TGTGCCATCAGTCGGGGACAGGGAGATAACTATGGCTACACCTTC
cdr3_aa: CAISRGQGDNYGYTF

v_call: TRBV7-2
j_call: TRBJ1-2
clone_size: NA
d_call: TRBD1
cdr3_nt: TGTGCCAGCAGCTTAAGACAGGGTACCTATGGCTACACCTTC
cdr3_aa: CASSLRQGTYGYTF

v_call: TRBV7-3
j_call: TRBJ1-1
clone_size: few
d_call: NA
cdr3_nt: TGTGCCAGCAGCAAGACAGGCGGGCCGGGAACTGAAGCTTTCTTT
cdr3_aa: CASSKTGGPGTEAFF

v_call: TRBV4-3
j_call: TRBJ1-3
clone_size: NA
d_call: TRBD1
cdr3_nt: TGCGCCAGCAGCCCCCGGGACAGGGGGACTGGAAACACCATATATTTT
cdr3_aa: CASSPRDRGTGNTIYF

v_call: TRBV19
j_call: TRBJ1-2
clone_size: NA
d_call: TRBD1
cdr3_nt: TGTGCCAGTAGTGTCCGACAGGGGTGGATGTATGGCTACACCTTC
cdr3_aa: CASSVRQGWMYGYTF

v_call: TRBV27
j_call: TRBJ2-3
clone_size: NA
d_call: TRBD2
cdr3_nt: TGTGCCAGCAGTTTAAGGCTAGCGGGGAGTAATACGCAGTATTTT
cdr3_aa: CASSLRLAGSNTQYF

v_call: TRBV5-1
j_call: TRBJ2-6
clone_size: NA
d_call: NA
cdr3_nt: TGCGCCAGCAGCTTGGTACAGTCTGGGGCCAACGTCCTGACTTTC
cdr3_aa: CASSLVQSGANVLTF

v_call: TRBV18
j_call: TRBJ1-5
clone_size: NA
d_call: TRBD1
cdr3_nt: TGTGCCAGCTCATCAGACAGGGATAGGCAGCCCCAGCATTTT
cdr3_aa: CASSSDRDRQPQHF

v_call: TRBV19
j_call: TRBJ1-2
clone_size: NA
d_call: NA
cdr3_nt: TGTGCCAGTAGTATGCGGGGGGGATCTATAACTAACTATGGCTACACCTTC
cdr3_aa: CASSMRGGSITNYGYTF

v_call: TRBV9
j_call: TRBJ2-3
clone_size: NA
d_call: NA
cdr3_nt: TGTGCCAGCAGCGTAGATAGGGGGGGAACAGATACGCAGTATTTT
cdr3_aa: CASSVDRGGTDTQYF

v_call: TRBV7-2
j_call: TRBJ1-1
clone_size: NA
d_call: NA
cdr3_nt: TGTGCCAGCAGCTTAGCCTTGACTCAAATCACTGAAGCTTTCTTT
cdr3_aa: CASSLALTQITEAFF

v_call: TRBV7-2
j_call: TRBJ1-6
clone_size: NA
d_call: NA
cdr3_nt: TGTGCCAGCGAGCGGGAGGCAGGCTCACCCCTCCACTTT
cdr3_aa: CASEREAGSPLHF

v_call: TRBV18
j_call: TRBJ1-1
clone_size: NA
d_call: TRBD1
cdr3_nt: TGTGCCAGCTCACCATCCAGGGGGGTAAACACTGAAGCTTTCTTT
cdr3_aa: CASSPSRGVNTEAFF

v_call: TRBV9
j_call: TRBJ2-1
clone_size: NA
d_call: TRBD2
cdr3_nt: TGTGCCAGCAGCGTTGTGAGACTAGCGGGGGGGCCGTGGGAGCAGTTCTTC
cdr3_aa: CASSVVRLAGGPWEQFF

v_call: TRBV10-3
j_call: TRBJ1-2
clone_size: NA
d_call: NA
cdr3_nt: TGTGCCATCAGTGAGTCCGGGAGGGGGGCTAACTATGGCTACACCTTC
cdr3_aa: CAISESGRGANYGYTF

v_call: TRBV18
j_call: TRBJ1-6
clone_size: NA
d_call: NA
cdr3_nt: TGTGCCAGCTCACTCTCGACAGACTCACCCCTCCACTTT
cdr3_aa: CASSLSTDSPLHF

v_call: TRBV6-5
j_call: TRBJ2-7
clone_size: once
d_call: TRBD1
cdr3_nt: TGTGCCAGCAGGCCCGGCTCAGGGGGCGCCTACGAGCAGTACTTC
cdr3_aa: CASRPGSGGAYEQYF

v_call: TRBV5-5
j_call: TRBJ2-3
clone_size: NA
d_call: TRBD2
cdr3_nt: TGTGCCAGCAGCTTAGCGACCGGGACTAGCGGGGGTACAGATACGCAGTATTTT
cdr3_aa: CASSLATGTSGGTDTQYF

v_call: TRBV30
j_call: TRBJ1-1
clone_size: once
d_call: TRBD1
cdr3_nt: TGTGCCTGGAAGGGGGCCAGCACTGAAGCTTTCTTT
cdr3_aa: CAWKGASTEAFF

v_call: TRBV6-5
j_call: TRBJ1-3
clone_size: NA
d_call: NA
cdr3_nt: TGTGCCAGCAGGGGACATAACGGAAACACCATATATTTT
cdr3_aa: CASRGHNGNTIYF

v_call: TRBV7-8
j_call: TRBJ2-7
clone_size: NA
d_call: NA
cdr3_nt: TGTGCCAGCAGGTCCCGGGTCTCCGGCAACGAGCAGTACTTC
cdr3_aa: CASRSRVSGNEQYF

v_call: TRBV4-2
j_call: TRBJ2-3
clone_size: NA
d_call: NA
cdr3_nt: TGTGCCAGCAGCCTATCCACCCAGGGACACACAGATACGCAGTATTTT
cdr3_aa: CASSLSTQGHTDTQYF

v_call: TRBV27
j_call: TRBJ2-1
clone_size: NA
d_call: NA
cdr3_nt: TGTGCCAGCAGTCCGAGCCATCTCCGGGACTCACTTGAGCAGTTCTTC
cdr3_aa: CASSPSHLRDSLEQFF

v_call: TRBV10-3
j_call: TRBJ1-4
clone_size: NA
d_call: NA
cdr3_nt: TGTGCCGTACAAGCAGGGGCAACTAATGAAAAACTGTTTTTT
cdr3_aa: CAVQAGATNEKLFF

v_call: TRBV4-3
j_call: TRBJ2-4
clone_size: NA
d_call: NA
cdr3_nt: TGCGCCAGCAGCCAAGAACAGCTAGCCAAAAACATTCAGTACTTC
cdr3_aa: CASSQEQLAKNIQYF

v_call: TRBV19
j_call: TRBJ1-3
clone_size: NA
d_call: NA
cdr3_nt: TGTGCCAGTAAATGGCTCTCTGGAAACACCATATATTTT
cdr3_aa: CASKWLSGNTIYF

v_call: TRBV5-6
j_call: TRBJ2-2
clone_size: NA
d_call: TRBD1
cdr3_nt: TGTGCCAGCAGCCTTGCGGGCAGGGGGCAGGGGACCGGGGAGCTGTTTTTT
cdr3_aa: CASSLAGRGQGTGELFF

v_call: TRBV6-6
j_call: TRBJ1-2
clone_size: NA
d_call: TRBD1
cdr3_nt: TGTGCCAGCAGACGGTCGGGACAGGGGGATTCTGGCTACACCTTC
cdr3_aa: CASRRSGQGDSGYTF

v_call: TRBV7-8
j_call: TRBJ2-7
clone_size: once
d_call: TRBD1
cdr3_nt: TGTGCCAGCAGCTTTTGGGACAGGGTGTCCTACGAGCAGTACTTC
cdr3_aa: CASSFWDRVSYEQYF

v_call: TRBV4-2
j_call: TRBJ1-5
clone_size: NA
d_call: NA
cdr3_nt: TGTGCCAGCAGCCAAGTCTTGAAAGGCGGTTATAGCAATCAGCCCCAGCATTTT
cdr3_aa: CASSQVLKGGYSNQPQHF

v_call: TRBV5-1
j_call: TRBJ1-6
clone_size: NA
d_call: TRBD1
cdr3_nt: TGCGCCAGCAGCTTGGACCGGGACAGGGTAAATTCACCCCTCCACTTT
cdr3_aa: CASSLDRDRVNSPLHF

v_call: TRBV6-6
j_call: TRBJ2-3
clone_size: NA
d_call: NA
cdr3_nt: TGTGCCAGCAGTTACCCACAGGGTTCTAGCACAGATACGCAGTATTTT
cdr3_aa: CASSYPQGSSTDTQYF

v_call: TRBV5-1
j_call: TRBJ1-5
clone_size: NA
d_call: NA
cdr3_nt: TGCGCCAGCAGCCCGGGGGGGGGAAAGATGGGGCAGCCCCAGCATTTT
cdr3_aa: CASSPGGGKMGQPQHF

v_call: TRBV7-3
j_call: TRBJ2-7
clone_size: NA
d_call: TRBD2
cdr3_nt: TGTGCCAGCAGCTTTCGGGAGGGGTACGAGCAGTACTTC
cdr3_aa: CASSFREGYEQYF

v_call: TRBV2
j_call: TRBJ2-3
clone_size: NA
d_call: NA
cdr3_nt: TGTGCCAGTCGGACTTCCGAAGGTGCAGATACGCAGTATTTT
cdr3_aa: CASRTSEGADTQYF